One T cell receptor beta chain is described in this entry. Antigen specificity is unknown. CDR3 size: 14 residues. The junction had 8 bases not matched to a gene; V was cut back by 2 bases and J by 7 bases. Germline V gives CDR1 SQVTM, CDR2 ANQGSEA. This sample stems from a study of blood T cells in healthy people across ages. Broader study findings: The authors considered diversity estimates from one million T cells to be underestimates.

Sample-barcoded 5' priming and a J-beta primer mix drove a second PCR of 7 to 11 cycles. TCRdb recomputed calls from the 5' RACE reads with MiXCR, one row per CDR3 protein. Found here are hundreds of thousands of distinct CDR3 sequences, approximately 48% of them singletons; the top ten hold roughly 19%. This receptor was taken from a man aged 60 to 75 in good health. Sequencing used blood. The chain recombines TRBV29-1 with TRBJ1-2; 9 nucleotides line up with TRBD1. This CDR3 reads CSVETGTGISGYTF. DNA of the CDR3: TGCAGCGTTGAAACCGGGACAGGGATCTCTGGCTACACCTTC.